Each of the 25 T cell receptor beta chains below was sequenced from the same sample in a study of vaccination effects on CD4 cells after COVID-19. Using immunoSEQ multiplex PCR, the repertoire was profiled, and TCRdb retains in-frame clones only, with some absent. The sample yields 14,000 or so clones, around 80% seen once. Which antigens these TCRs recognize remains unknown. The ViraFEST assay expanded antigen-specific CD4+ T cells with viral peptide pools before sequencing. Isolation of CD4+ T cells took place after 10 days of culture. The sample here was CD4+ T cells from PBMCs cultured with HCoV-229E spike peptides, taken before COVID-19 vaccination. Receptors were obtained from a human donor who received a COVID-19 vaccine.

The chain carries TRBV11-1 and TRBJ2-1; TRBD2 matches at 11 bases. The CDR3 sequence is 15 residues long. V was pared by 3 bases and J by 5 bases, with 3 bases of the junction left unmatched. The germline gives CDR1 SGHAT, CDR2 FQDESV (reference sequence). CDR3 in amino acids: CASSFISGGDNEQFF. CDR3 in DNA: TGTGCCAGCAGCTTCATTAGCGGGGGGGACAATGAGCAGTTCTTC.

V and J are TRBV6-5 and TRBJ2-7; 10 bases line up with TRBD1. CDR1 and CDR2 from the germline V gene are MNHEY and SVGAGI. With 2 bases clipped from V and 4 bases from J, the junction kept 8 bases outside the gene matches. The CDR3 has 16 amino acids. The CDR3 DNA reads as TGTGCCAGCAGTTACCGTACCGGGACAGGGGCTTACGAGCAGTACTTC. Translating it yields CASSYRTGTGAYEQYF.

This chain connects TRBV19 to TRBJ1-1; possibly TRBD1 for D (5 bases). In germline, CDR1 is LNHDA, CDR2 SQIVND (reference sequence). The CDR3 runs to 14 residues. The V end was cut by 6 bases, the J end by 1 base, with 12 bases between. CDR3 DNA sequence: TGTGCCAGTAGCGCCGGGACCGCGAACACTGAAGCTTTCTTT. Amino acids: CASSAGTANTEAFF. The entire variable domain, with the rest obtained from reference TRBV19 and TRBJ1-1, is as follows: DGGITQSPKYLFRKEGQNVTLSCEQNLNHDAMYWYRQDPGQGLRLIYYSQIVNDFQKGDIAEGYSVSREKKESFPLTVTSAQKNPTAFYLCASSAGTANTEAFFGQGTRLTVV.

V gene TRBV10-2 combines with J gene TRBJ2-5; the D is unclear. Germline V CDR1 and CDR2: WSHSY, SAAADI. This CDR3 contains 14 residues. Trimming removed 5 bases from V and 4 bases from J, with 14 bases in between. CDR3: CASSRRAHPETQYF. In DNA, the CDR3 is TGCGCCAGCAGTCGTCGGGCGCACCCAGAGACCCAGTACTTC.

The rearrangement uses TRBV5-8 and TRBJ1-5, with a weak D call TRBD1 (5 bases). Trimming took off 2 bases at V and 5 bases at J, with 14 bases between the two ends. This CDR3 spans 15 amino acids. Germline V gene lookup returns CDR1 SGHTS and CDR2 YDEGEE. The CDR3 coding sequence is TGTGCCAGCAGCTTCTCCAGGGTCCCTTATCAGCCCCAGCATTTT. It encodes CASSFSRVPYQPQHF.

This CDR3 is CASSPSGLAGGRGETQYF. In nucleotides, the CDR3 is TGTGCCAGCAGCCCCTCCGGACTAGCGGGGGGCAGAGGGGAGACCCAGTACTTC. The chain combines TRBV14 with TRBJ2-5, with 14 bases fitting TRBD2. Per germline, CDR1 SGHDN and CDR2 FVKESK. The CDR3 spans 18 residues. With V trimmed by 4 bases and J by 5 bases, 12 bases remained unmatched.

The chain combines TRBV11-2 with TRBJ2-7; 8 bases are shared with TRBD1. Germline V CDR1 and CDR2: SGHAT, FQNNGV. The length of the CDR3 is 14 residues. V lost 4 bases to trimming and J lost 4 bases; unmatched junction nucleotides: 6. Here the CDR3 DNA reads TGTGCCAGCAGCTCCGGACAGGGCCCTTACGAGCAGTACTTC. Translated: CASSSGQGPYEQYF.

The DNA for the CDR3 is TGTGCCAGCAGTTCAGAGGGGAGAAATCAGCCCCAGCATTTT. Its protein is CASSSEGRNQPQHF. The chain uses TRBV6-5 and TRBJ1-5, with a possible D match to TRBD1 (5 bases). The CDR3 has 14 residues. Trimming shortened V by 4 bases and J by 4 bases, and 11 bases separated the two germline ends. Germline CDR1 is MNHEY and CDR2 is SVGAGI.

V is TRBV5-1 and J is TRBJ2-1, with D perhaps matching TRBD2 (5 bases). The germline V gene has CDR1 SGHRS and CDR2 YFSETQ. This CDR3 has 16 amino acids. V was cut by 0 bases and J by 9 bases, with 19 bases left in between. CDR3 DNA: TGCGCCAGCAGCTTGGATCCGGAGGCAGGCGTGCGTGAGCAGTTCTTC. Translation: CASSLDPEAGVREQFF.

The chain is built from TRBV7-9 and TRBJ2-1; the match to TRBD2 covers 9 bases. CDR1 is SEHNR, CDR2 FQNEAQ, per germline (reference sequence). The CDR3 totals 16 residues. J gave up 2 bases and V 5 bases, and 7 bases lay outside the gene matches. The CDR3 loop is CASSRVAGDAYNEQFF. The CDR3 DNA sequence: TGTGCCAGCAGCCGCGTAGCGGGGGATGCCTACAATGAGCAGTTCTTC.

The rearrangement links TRBV5-4 to TRBJ1-1; D is possibly TRBD1 (6 bases). V lost 0 bases to trimming and J lost 0 bases, with 9 bases between them. CDR1 and CDR2 from the germline V gene are SGHNT and YYREEE (reference sequence). The CDR3 is 15 residues long. DNA of the CDR3: TGTGCCAGCAGCTTGGAAGGACAGTTGAACACTGAAGCTTTCTTT. This translates into CASSLEGQLNTEAFF. The whole variable domain, remainder taken from reference TRBV5-4 and TRBJ1-1, is ETGVTQSPTHLIKTRGQQVTLRCSSQSGHNTVSWYQQALGQGPQFIFQYYREEENGRGNFPPRFSGLQFPNYSSELNVNALELDDSALYLCASSLEGQLNTEAFFGQGTRLTVV.

The genes are TRBV10-3 and TRBJ2-2; D may be TRBD1 or TRBD2 (6 bases each). Trimming shortened V by 3 bases and J by 5 bases, and 16 bases separated the two germline ends. CDR1 ENHRY and CDR2 SYGVKD come from the germline V gene. This CDR3 is built from 16 residues. The chain's CDR3 is CAISDNDGGPTGELFF. CDR3 in DNA: TGTGCCATCAGTGACAACGATGGGGGGCCGACCGGGGAGCTGTTTTTT.

The V gene is TRBV12-5, the J gene TRBJ2-3; 7 positions agree with TRBD2. The CDR3 sequence is 17 residues long. The trim removed 1 base at V and 3 bases at J, leaving 10 bases unmatched. Per the germline V gene, CDR1 is LGHNT and CDR2 is FRNRAP. In DNA, the CDR3 is TGTGCTAGTGGTTTGGGCGTCTGGGGCGGGAGTACAGATACGCAGTATTTT. Amino acid sequence: CASGLGVWGGSTDTQYF.

The chain carries TRBV6-2 or TRBV6-3 and TRBJ2-1; weak D call: TRBD2 (6 bases). The V end lost 5 bases, the J end lost 5 bases, and 13 bases lay between the germline ends. The CDR3 consists of 14 residues. Germline V CDR1 and CDR2: MNHEY, SVGEGT. The CDR3 sequence is CASSRLVRHNEQFF. CDR3 bases: TGTGCCAGCAGTCGACTAGTCCGTCACAATGAGCAGTTCTTC.

In its sample, this clone is medium-sized (0.01 to 0.1%). The chain employs TRBV7-8 and TRBJ1-1; D remains ambiguous. Germline V gene lookup returns CDR1 SGHVS and CDR2 FQNEAQ. Deletions cut 2 bases from V and 4 bases from J, with 14 bases between. The CDR3 is 15 residues long. The CDR3 loop is CASSLPGALGTEAFF. CDR3 bases: TGTGCCAGCAGCTTACCCGGCGCGCTAGGCACTGAAGCTTTCTTT.

The chain combines TRBV2 with TRBJ1-5; the D gene is possibly TRBD1 (5 bases). This CDR3 is 14 amino acids long. V was shortened by 3 bases and J by 5 bases, with 11 bases between the two germline ends. From germline, CDR1 is SNHLY and CDR2 FYNNEI. Here the CDR3 DNA reads TGTGCCAGCAGTGATCGGGGGGAGCATCAGCCCCAGCATTTT. It encodes CASSDRGEHQPQHF.

This clone occurred once. J is TRBJ1-2 and V is TRBV11-2, with no clear D. Trimming took off 0 bases at V and 2 bases at J, with 10 bases between the two ends. CDR3 length equals 15 residues. CDR1 is SGHAT and CDR2 is FQNNGV in the germline V gene. CDR3 nucleotide sequence: TGTGCCAGCAGCTTAGATGGGAACGGGAACTATGGCTACACCTTC. This translates into CASSLDGNGNYGYTF.

The chain couples TRBV6-5 to TRBJ2-7; tentative D call: TRBD2 (6 bases). The germline CDR1 and CDR2 sequences are MNHEY and SVGAGI. V lost 6 bases and J lost 2, with 11 bases in between. The CDR3 is made up of 13 amino acids. The DNA for the CDR3 is TGTGCCAGCAGCCCGGGGGTCCCCTACGAGCAGTACTTC. Encoded protein: CASSPGVPYEQYF.

The chain has TRBV9 and TRBJ2-3; possible D gene TRBD2, 6 bases. Germline-derived CDR1 and CDR2 are SGDLS and YYNGEE. The V end was cut by 0 bases, the J end by 2 bases, with 10 bases between. The CDR3 extends over 15 amino acids. The CDR3 reads CASSVGLGDTDTQYF. Here the CDR3 DNA reads TGTGCCAGCAGCGTAGGACTAGGGGACACAGATACGCAGTATTTT.

In DNA form, the CDR3 reads TGCGCCAGCAGCCCGGGGGGCAGGGGCTATGGCTACACCTTC. Encoded protein: CASSPGGRGYGYTF. The V gene is TRBV5-1, the J gene TRBJ1-2; D might be TRBD1 (6 bases). Trimming stripped 4 bases from V and 4 bases from J, with 14 bases between. The CDR3 has 14 residues. CDR1 SGHRS and CDR2 YFSETQ come from the germline V gene.

This sequence joins TRBV29-1 and TRBJ1-1, with 7 bases that match TRBD1. CDR1 is SQVTM and CDR2 is ANQGSEA in the germline V gene. Trimming cost V 7 bases and J 5 bases; bases outside gene matches: 10. The CDR3 extends over 13 amino acids. CDR3 bases: TGCAGCGCAGCCACAGGGGTCGGGACTGAAGCTTTCTTT. It encodes CSAATGVGTEAFF.

The chain combines TRBV9 with TRBJ2-1; 9 nucleotides agree with TRBD2. J was trimmed by 9 bases and V by 0 bases; bases with no gene match: 7. Germline values: CDR1 SGDLS, CDR2 YYNGEE. This CDR3 contains 15 residues. CDR3 region: CASSVAFSGGGEQFF. DNA of the CDR3: TGTGCCAGCAGCGTAGCTTTTAGCGGGGGAGGTGAGCAGTTCTTC.

By its share, this clone is medium-sized. This chain links TRBV5-1 with TRBJ1-1; D may be TRBD1 (6 bases). Trimming removed 3 bases at V and 1 base at J, with 10 bases between. Germline loops: CDR1 SGHRS, CDR2 YFSETQ. The CDR3 is 14 residues long. In DNA form, the CDR3 reads TGCGCCAGCAGCTCTGGACAGCCGAACACTGAAGCTTTCTTT. Translating gives CASSSGQPNTEAFF.

This chain uses TRBV5-4 with TRBJ2-1, with D maybe TRBD2 (6 bases). Germline V gives CDR1 SGHNT, CDR2 YYREEE (reference sequence). Trimming took off 4 bases at V and 7 bases at J, with 21 bases between the two ends. The CDR3 covers 16 residues. The CDR3 DNA is TGTGCCAGCAGCGGTACTAGCTGGAGGGCAGGAAATGAGCAGTTCTTC. This encodes CASSGTSWRAGNEQFF.

V and J are TRBV13 and TRBJ2-1; no clear D gene. CDR1 and CDR2 from the germline V gene are PRHDT and FYEKMQ (reference sequence). V lost 3 bases and J 9 bases, leaving 12 bases between the germline ends. CDR3 length: 13 residues. The CDR3 coding sequence is TGTGCCAGCAGCTTGGCCCTTTTGGGTGAGCAGTTCTTC. It specifies CASSLALLGEQFF.